This TCR beta chain was found in a study of blood T cells in healthy people across ages. The sample providers were healthy Caucasian people from Russia, aged about 6 to 90. Primers used in a second PCR of about 6 to 11 cycles were a sample-barcoded 5' primer and a J-beta primer mix. TCRdb re-called the 5' RACE reads with MiXCR, one entry per CDR3 protein. The table lists about 290,000 distinct CDR3 sequences, roughly 29% of them singletons. This clonotype was observed a handful of times. The source is a woman in her sixties or seventies in good health. The sample comprised blood.

The CDR3 region has the DNA TGTGCCAGCAGCGTAGGTTCAGAAAACATTCAGTACTTC. Protein product: CASSVGSENIQYF. The chain couples TRBV9 to TRBJ2-4; unclear D gene. In germline, CDR1 is SGDLS, CDR2 YYNGEE. The CDR3 covers 13 residues. The V gene lost 0 bases and the J gene lost 5 bases, with 6 bases spanning the gap.